The 13 T cell receptor beta chains listed next were all sequenced from one sample in a study of spatial heterogeneity in lung cancer (dated by TCRdb to between 2018 and 2021). This specimen's time point label, per the study, means: sample taken at primary tumor resection. Whole RNA extracted from tumor and nontumor lung tissue, or from cryopreserved PBMC samples, was used for TCR sequencing without cell sorting. The library was obtained by 5' RACE. The reads were generated on a NextSeq 500. TCRdb reanalyzed the raw reads on its own, using fastp at Q25 for trimming and MiXCR for clone calling, and kept in-frame beta chains. Entries that share a CDR3 protein sequence are merged under the most common genes and DNA. Recorded for this sample are 40,000 to 55,000 distinct CDR3 sequences; roughly 7.1% of them occurred a single time. 43% of the sample goes to the ten largest clones. The input for sequencing was PBMCs, taken at surgery. These receptors originate from a female donor with early-stage non-small cell lung cancer.

This clonotype was detected many times. The chain employs TRBV11-1 and TRBJ2-3; 10 bases agree with TRBD2. The CDR3 runs 15 residues. With V trimmed by 5 bases and J by 6 bases, 8 bases remained unmatched. Germline V gives CDR1 SGHAT, CDR2 FQDESV (reference sequence). CDR3 in amino acids: CASSRTSGASDTQYF. CDR3 coding DNA: TGTGCCAGCAGCAGAACTAGCGGGGCCTCCGATACGCAGTATTTT.

In this sample, this clonotype turned up many times. The chain is built from TRBV7-8 and TRBJ1-1; D ambiguous. V lost 6 bases, J lost 4 bases, and 21 bases lay in between. This CDR3 has 16 amino acids. Germline V gene lookup returns CDR1 SGHVS and CDR2 FQNEAQ. The CDR3 nucleotides read TGTGCCAGCAGATTCTTATCGGTTTCAGTCCCCACTGAAGCTTTCTTT. Its protein product is CASRFLSVSVPTEAFF.

This clonotype was picked up a small number of times. The chain uses TRBV28 and TRBJ2-1; 7 positions agree with TRBD2. V lost 6 bases and J lost 3; bases outside the gene matches: 5. The germline CDR1 and CDR2 sequences are MDHEN and SYDVKM. The CDR3 totals 14 residues. The CDR3 sequence: CASRRGGVYNEQFF. The CDR3 DNA reads as TGTGCCAGCAGGAGGGGAGGGGTCTACAATGAGCAGTTCTTC.

This clonotype has at least ten counts. The chain links TRBV7-9 to TRBJ2-3; D is perhaps TRBD1 or TRBD2 (5 bases each). CDR1 is SEHNR, CDR2 FQNEAQ, per germline (reference sequence). Trimming shortened V by 6 bases and J by 4 bases, and 23 bases separated the two germline ends. This CDR3 contains 17 residues. The CDR3 reads CASRSGVVGQGSDTQYF. Written as DNA, the CDR3 is TGTGCCAGCAGGTCCGGGGTTGTGGGGCAAGGTTCAGATACGCAGTATTTT.

This clonotype was seen only a few times. The chain is built from TRBV20-1 and TRBJ1-2; D may be TRBD1 (6 bases). CDR3 size: 14 residues. Trimming left V 4 bases short and J 5 bases short, with 17 bases between. Germline CDR1 DFQATT, CDR2 SNEGSKA (reference sequence). Here the CDR3 reads CSANGGAGEYGYTF. The CDR3 region has the DNA TGCAGTGCTAATGGAGGGGCAGGGGAGTATGGCTACACCTTC.

The chain carries TRBV6-6 and TRBJ1-2; D perhaps matches TRBD1 (6 bases). CDR1 and CDR2 from the germline V gene are MNHNY and SVGAGI (reference sequence). This CDR3 is 12 amino acids long. V was shortened by 5 bases and J by 8 bases, with 12 bases between the two germline ends. The CDR3 spells CASSKQGDGYTF. In DNA, the CDR3 is TGTGCCAGCAGTAAACAGGGTGACGGCTACACCTTC.

This clonotype has ten or more counts. The V gene is TRBV3-1, the J gene TRBJ1-4; D call uncertain. In germline, CDR1 is LGHDT, CDR2 YNNKEL (reference sequence). The ends were cut back, 5 bases at V and 11 bases at J, with 9 bases in the middle. The length of the CDR3 is 11 residues. CDR3 coding DNA: TGTGCCAGCAGCGAAAGAGGGAAACTGTTTTTT. Translated: CASSERGKLFF.

In this sample, this clonotype turned up many times. The rearrangement joins TRBV3-1 to TRBJ2-3; weak D call: TRBD2 (6 bases). Germline values: CDR1 LGHDT, CDR2 YNNKEL (reference sequence). V lost 4 bases to trimming and J lost 6 bases, with 14 bases between them. This CDR3 is 14 amino acids long. CDR3 nucleotides: TGTGCCAGCAGCCGAAACCGGGCGGGGGATACGCAGTATTTT. It encodes CASSRNRAGDTQYF.

The chain combines TRBV7-9 with TRBJ1-1; D is undetermined. This CDR3 has 15 amino acids. Per the germline V gene, CDR1 is SEHNR and CDR2 is FQNEAQ (reference sequence). Trimming took off 1 base at V and 5 bases at J, with 14 bases between the two ends. CDR3 amino acids: CASSLGAVGGTEAFF. CDR3 bases: TGTGCCAGCAGCTTAGGAGCAGTCGGAGGGACTGAAGCTTTCTTT.

This clonotype was recorded at least ten times. The chain combines TRBV7-2 with TRBJ1-5; 9 nucleotides agree with TRBD1. The CDR3 extends over 16 amino acids. The junction had 9 bases not matched to a gene; V was cut back by 5 bases and J by 4 bases. Germline CDR1 is SGHTA and CDR2 is FQGNSA. CDR3 DNA: TGTGCCAGCAGCAATGCCGGGACAGGGTTTAATCAGCCCCAGCATTTT. Amino acids: CASSNAGTGFNQPQHF.

This clonotype was picked up many times. CDR3 loop: CASSQDLAGGQNTQYF. CDR3 nucleotides: TGCGCCAGCAGCCAGGACCTCGCGGGGGGCCAAAATACGCAGTATTTT. The chain couples TRBV4-1 to TRBJ2-3, with TRBD2 matching 8 bases. The J segment lost 7 bases and the V segment lost 3 bases, leaving 12 bases of the junction unmatched. Per germline, CDR1 MGHRA and CDR2 YSYEKL. The CDR3 extends over 16 amino acids.

This clonotype was recorded many times. Here the CDR3 DNA reads TGTGCCAGCAGAAAATCCAAAGTGAACACTGAAGCTTTCTTT. Its protein product is CASRKSKVNTEAFF. This sequence joins TRBV6-2 or TRBV6-3 and TRBJ1-1; D unclear. V gave up 6 bases and J gave up 0 bases, with 11 bases separating them. The germline V gene encodes CDR1 MNHEY and CDR2 SVGEGT. The CDR3 spans 14 residues.

This clonotype was detected many times. This chain links TRBV3-1 with TRBJ1-1, with 7 bases matching TRBD1. The CDR3 totals 15 residues. Germline CDR1 and CDR2: LGHDT and YNNKEL (reference sequence). Losses at the gene ends were 3 bases for V and 0 bases for J; bases not matched to a gene: 4. The CDR3 region is CASSQMGQMNTEAFF. Written as DNA, the CDR3 is TGTGCCAGCAGCCAGATGGGACAGATGAACACTGAAGCTTTCTTT.